A single sample is the source of the 24 T cell receptor beta chains below, sequenced in a study of vaccination and CD4 T cells after COVID-19. The treatment here: roughly 10-day PBMC culture with coronavirus spike peptide pools or control peptides (ViraFEST assay). The Oncomine TCR Beta short-read assay was what sequenced the DNA obtained from cultured CD4+ T cells. From the PCR reads, TCRdb called clonotypes with MiXCR, one entry per CDR3 protein. Of about 19,000 distinct CDR3 sequences in the sample, approximately 78% were seen once. These receptors' targets are unknown. This sample comprised CD4+ T cells from blood, cultured in vitro, obtained after SARS-CoV-2 vaccination. These receptor sequences come from a human donor who received a COVID-19 vaccine.

V usage is TRBV19 and J usage is TRBJ1-3; perhaps TRBD1 as D (6 bases). CDR1 is LNHDA, CDR2 SQIVND, per germline (reference sequence). This CDR3 region has 14 residues. Trimming took 5 bases from V and 2 from J, leaving 10 bases between them. The CDR3 region has the DNA TGTGCCAGTAGTCACAGGGTCCCTGGAAACACCATATATTTT. The encoded protein is CASSHRVPGNTIYF.

This clonotype was seen only a few times. The chain couples TRBV7-9 to TRBJ2-7; D tentatively reads TRBD1 or TRBD2 (5 bases each). With 8 bases removed from V and 2 bases from J, the gap between germline ends came to 13 bases. The CDR3 is 13 amino acids. Germline V gene lookup returns CDR1 SEHNR and CDR2 FQNEAQ (reference sequence). As DNA, the CDR3 is TGTGCCAGCGTCTTGGGACCTCCCTACGAGCAGTACTTC. Translation: CASVLGPPYEQYF.

The gene calls are TRBV6-1 and TRBJ2-1, with no clear D. Germline V lookup: CDR1 MNHNS, CDR2 SASEGT. Trimming removed 5 bases at V and 4 bases at J, with 24 bases between. CDR3 size: 18 residues. CDR3 DNA: TGTGCCAGCAGTCACCGTGCACTCAACCCATCCCTATACAATGAGCAGTTCTTC. Amino acids: CASSHRALNPSLYNEQFF.

The V and J genes are TRBV6-1 and TRBJ1-6; D may be TRBD1 (6 bases). Germline V CDR1 and CDR2: MNHNS, SASEGT. The V end lost 11 bases, the J end lost 5 bases, and 13 bases lay between the germline ends. This CDR3 spans 13 amino acids. The chain's CDR3 is CAEADRNNSPLHF. DNA for the CDR3: TGTGCCGAGGCTGACAGGAATAATTCACCCCTCCACTTT.

The chain carries TRBV7-9 and TRBJ1-4; no reliable D call. This CDR3 is 14 amino acids long. The germline V and J ends were trimmed by 0 bases and 5 bases, with 7 bases remaining between them. In germline, CDR1 is SEHNR, CDR2 FQNEAQ (reference sequence). CDR3 sequence: CASSLAGFNEKLFF. The CDR3 DNA sequence: TGTGCCAGCAGCTTAGCAGGATTCAATGAAAAACTGTTTTTT.

V and J are TRBV20-1 and TRBJ1-5; tentative D call: TRBD1 (5 bases). The CDR3 totals 15 residues. Germline-derived CDR1 and CDR2 are DFQATT and SNEGSKA (reference sequence). Deletions cut 0 bases from V and 6 bases from J, with 15 bases between. This CDR3 reads CSARDTGGGPQPQHF. The CDR3 DNA reads TGCAGTGCTAGAGATACTGGGGGAGGCCCTCAGCCCCAGCATTTT.

The chain recombines TRBV6-1 with TRBJ1-5, with 7 bases that match TRBD1. Germline CDR1 MNHNS, CDR2 SASEGT. The CDR3 runs to 13 residues. V lost 8 bases, J lost 0 bases, and 1 base stayed unmatched. CDR3 amino acids: CASRQGSNQPQHF. CDR3 coding DNA: TGTGCCAGCCGACAGGGTAGCAATCAGCCCCAGCATTTT.

The rearrangement joins TRBV11-3 to TRBJ1-2, with D possibly TRBD1 on 5 matching bases. Germline loops: CDR1 SGHNT, CDR2 YENEEA. V lost 6 bases and J lost 1, with 15 bases in between. The CDR3 spans 15 residues. CDR3 DNA sequence: TGTGCCAGCAGTTCCGTACCACAGGTTAACTATGGCTACACCTTC. Translated: CASSSVPQVNYGYTF.

V usage is TRBV21-1 and J usage is TRBJ2-7; whether TRBD1, the table's D call, matches the DNA was not checked. TRBV21-1 corresponds to a pseudogene. This CDR3 is built from 14 residues. CDR3 amino acids: CASSKYRGGHEQYF. CDR3 nucleotide sequence: TGTGCCAGCAGCAAATATCGGGGGGGGCACGAGCAGTACTTC.

The chain joins TRBV7-7 to TRBJ2-1, with TRBD1 matching over 7 bases. V was pared by 5 bases and J by 7 bases, with 5 bases of the junction left unmatched. Germline V lookup: CDR1 SSHAT, CDR2 FNYEAQ (reference sequence). This CDR3 is built from 13 residues. CDR3 residues: CASSRGQSNEQFF. The DNA for the CDR3 is TGTGCCAGCAGCCGGGGACAGTCAAATGAGCAGTTCTTC.

This clonotype was observed a few times. The gene calls are TRBV6-1 and TRBJ2-5; 7 bases align to TRBD1. The V gene end was trimmed by 4 bases and the J gene end by 1 base; junction bases not matched to a gene: 3. CDR3 length equals 14 residues. Germline assignment: CDR1 MNHNS and CDR2 SASEGT. In DNA form, the CDR3 reads TGTGCCAGCAGTGTCGACAGGGTCCAAGAGACCCAGTACTTC. Its translation is CASSVDRVQETQYF.

V gene TRBV7-8 combines with J gene TRBJ2-5; TRBD2 agrees at 7 bases. J gave up 5 bases and V 3 bases, and 3 bases lay outside the gene matches. Germline V gene lookup returns CDR1 SGHVS and CDR2 FQNEAQ. This CDR3 has 13 residues. The CDR3 region is CASSFGGGETQYF. Here the CDR3 DNA reads TGTGCCAGCAGCTTCGGGGGAGGGGAGACCCAGTACTTC.

V is TRBV2 and J is TRBJ2-2; tentative D call: TRBD2 (6 bases). Between the trimmed V and J ends, which lost 7 bases and 4 bases, there was a span of 13 bases. Germline CDR1 SNHLY, CDR2 FYNNEI. The CDR3 length is 14 residues. This chain's CDR3 is CASKRDSPTGELFF. CDR3 bases: TGTGCCAGCAAGAGGGACTCTCCCACCGGGGAGCTGTTTTTT. Full variable domain (missing parts from reference TRBV2 and TRBJ2-2): EPEVTQTPSHQVTQMGQEVILRCVPISNHLYFYWYRQILGQKVEFLVSFYNNEISEKSEIFDDQFSVERPDGSNFTLKIRSTKLEDSAMYFCASKRDSPTGELFFGEGSRLTVL.

The V call is TRBV21-1, the J call TRBJ2-7; the D segment call TRBD1 is taken from the table without a DNA check. TRBV21-1 is a listed pseudogene. This CDR3 region has 15 residues. As DNA, the CDR3 is TGTGCCAGCACCTTTATGGACAGAACAGCCTACGAGCAGTACTTC. Translated: CASTFMDRTAYEQYF.

The rearrangement joins TRBV7-9 to TRBJ1-2; weak D call: TRBD1 (6 bases). CDR3 size: 14 residues. Trimming left V 5 bases short and J 5 bases short, with 15 bases between. Looked up from germline, CDR1 is SEHNR and CDR2 is FQNEAQ (reference sequence). The CDR3 protein is CASSPTRGPYGYTF. Here the CDR3 DNA reads TGTGCCAGCAGCCCAACCCGGGGGCCATATGGCTACACCTTC.

This clonotype was seen more than once but under ten times. The chain links TRBV6-1 to TRBJ1-4; D call uncertain. In germline, CDR1 is MNHNS, CDR2 SASEGT. V was cut by 5 bases and J by 10 bases, with 11 bases left in between. The CDR3 loop spans 12 amino acids. The CDR3: CASSPGRGKLFF. CDR3 DNA sequence: TGTGCCAGCAGTCCCGGACGGGGAAAACTGTTTTTT.

The rearrangement uses TRBV25-1 and TRBJ1-6, with D maybe TRBD1 (6 bases). The V end was cut by 0 bases, the J end by 5 bases, with 14 bases between. The CDR3 spans 17 residues. From germline, CDR1 is MGHDK and CDR2 SYGVNS. This CDR3 reads CASSEYLQGINNSPLHF. The CDR3 DNA sequence: TGTGCCAGCAGTGAATACCTACAGGGTATTAATAATTCACCCCTCCACTTT.

This clonotype came up a few times. The chain couples TRBV15 to TRBJ1-5; tentative D call: TRBD1 (6 bases). V was shortened by 0 bases and J by 3 bases, with 9 bases between the two germline ends. This CDR3 has 15 residues. Germline V gene lookup returns CDR1 LNHNV and CDR2 YYDKDF (reference sequence). The CDR3 sequence: CATSRDGQINQPQHF. CDR3 DNA: TGTGCCACCAGCAGAGATGGACAGATCAATCAGCCCCAGCATTTT.

The chain has TRBV5-1 and TRBJ1-4, with D possibly being TRBD1 (6 bases). The V end lost 0 bases, the J end lost 8 bases, and 8 bases lay between the germline ends. Germline V lookup: CDR1 SGHRS, CDR2 YFSETQ. This CDR3 comprises 13 residues. CDR3 in amino acids: CASSLEGGEKLFF. The CDR3 region has the DNA TGCGCCAGCAGCTTGGAGGGGGGGGAAAAACTGTTTTTT.

The chain carries TRBV7-8 and TRBJ1-5; the D gene is possibly TRBD1 (6 bases). Deletions cut 5 bases from V and 3 bases from J, with 14 bases between. Germline CDR1 and CDR2: SGHVS and FQNEAQ. CDR3 length: 15 amino acids. The CDR3 region has the DNA TGTGCCAGCAGCGCATCAGGGGCGGTCAATCAGCCCCAGCATTTT. Protein sequence: CASSASGAVNQPQHF.

This clonotype was seen only a few times. The J gene is TRBJ2-5, the V gene TRBV11-3; TRBD1 matches 10 bases. V lost 5 bases, J lost 4 bases, and 7 bases stayed unmatched. The CDR3 is made up of 15 amino acids. CDR1 and CDR2 from the germline V gene are SGHNT and YENEEA. CDR3 loop: CASSHGQGVRETQYF. CDR3 sequence (DNA): TGTGCCAGCAGCCATGGACAGGGGGTGAGAGAGACCCAGTACTTC.

The rearrangement uses TRBV7-9 and TRBJ1-3, with 7 bases fitting TRBD1. Germline assignment: CDR1 SEHNR and CDR2 FQNEAQ (reference sequence). The CDR3 contains 14 residues. J was trimmed by 4 bases and V by 7 bases; bases with no gene match: 7. The CDR3 spells CASNHEGAGNTIYF. The CDR3 DNA is TGTGCCAGCAATCACGAGGGGGCGGGAAACACCATATATTTT.

The chain couples TRBV11-3 to TRBJ2-5; TRBD1 matches at 8 bases. The V gene end was trimmed by 5 bases and the J gene end by 4 bases; junction bases not matched to a gene: 9. The germline V gene encodes CDR1 SGHNT and CDR2 YENEEA. CDR3 length equals 15 residues. The CDR3 DNA reads as TGTGCCAGCAGCCTCGGAACAGGGGGGCGAGAGACCCAGTACTTC. Its translation: CASSLGTGGRETQYF.

The J gene is TRBJ1-6, the V gene TRBV7-2; weak D call: TRBD1 (5 bases). V was trimmed by 6 bases and J by 0 bases, leaving 12 bases between them. CDR3 length: 16 amino acids. Germline lookup yields CDR1 SGHTA and CDR2 FQGNSA. The CDR3 bases are TGTGCCAGCAGATTGACAGTCAACTCCTATAATTCACCCCTCCACTTT. It codes for CASRLTVNSYNSPLHF.